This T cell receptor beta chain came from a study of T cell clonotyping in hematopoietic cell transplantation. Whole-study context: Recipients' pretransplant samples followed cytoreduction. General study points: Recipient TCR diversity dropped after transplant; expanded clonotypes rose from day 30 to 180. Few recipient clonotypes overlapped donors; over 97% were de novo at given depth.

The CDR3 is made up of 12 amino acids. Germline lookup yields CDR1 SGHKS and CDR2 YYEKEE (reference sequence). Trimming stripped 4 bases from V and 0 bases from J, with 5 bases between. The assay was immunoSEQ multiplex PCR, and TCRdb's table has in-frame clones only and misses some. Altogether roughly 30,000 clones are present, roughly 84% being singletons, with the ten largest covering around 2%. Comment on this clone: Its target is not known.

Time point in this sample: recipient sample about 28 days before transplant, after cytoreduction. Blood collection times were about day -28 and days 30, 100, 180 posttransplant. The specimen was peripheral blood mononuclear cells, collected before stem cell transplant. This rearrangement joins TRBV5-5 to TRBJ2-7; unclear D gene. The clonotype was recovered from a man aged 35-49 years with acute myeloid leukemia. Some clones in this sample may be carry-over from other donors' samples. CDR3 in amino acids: CASSLSSYEQYF. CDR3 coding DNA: TGTGCCAGCAGCCTCAGCTCCTACGAGCAGTACTTC.